A single T cell receptor (beta chain) is shown here with its context. Its antigen is unknown. This sample was taken from a study of CD8 T cells in Susac syndrome. With V trimmed by 6 bases and J by 5 bases, 8 bases remained unmatched. CDR1 is MNHEY, CDR2 SVGAGI, per germline. This CDR3 comprises 14 residues. Study observations and caveats: That the number of individuals in its TCR sequencing and HLA analysis was relatively small was acknowledged by the study.

RNA in amounts of roughly 0.5 to 1 ug was reverse transcribed with random hexamers. immunoSEQ multiplex PCR amplified TCR beta CDR3 across 54 Vbeta, 13 Jbeta. TCRdb re-called the immunoSEQ multiplex PCR reads with MiXCR, one entry per CDR3 protein. This table holds 150,000 to 160,000 distinct CDR3 sequences, roughly 95% found once. CD8+ and CD4+ T cells circulating in blood were sequenced for TCR beta. TEMRA cells were FACS-enriched and CD8+ and CD4+ T cells negatively isolated. This chain connects TRBV6-5 to TRBJ2-7, with 9 bases that match TRBD1. The clonotype comes from a human donor with multiple sclerosis. Input material: CD8+ T cells from PBMCs. The CDR3 sequence is CASSPGTGIHEQYF. For the CDR3, the DNA is TGTGCCAGCAGCCCCGGGACAGGGATCCACGAGCAGTACTTC.